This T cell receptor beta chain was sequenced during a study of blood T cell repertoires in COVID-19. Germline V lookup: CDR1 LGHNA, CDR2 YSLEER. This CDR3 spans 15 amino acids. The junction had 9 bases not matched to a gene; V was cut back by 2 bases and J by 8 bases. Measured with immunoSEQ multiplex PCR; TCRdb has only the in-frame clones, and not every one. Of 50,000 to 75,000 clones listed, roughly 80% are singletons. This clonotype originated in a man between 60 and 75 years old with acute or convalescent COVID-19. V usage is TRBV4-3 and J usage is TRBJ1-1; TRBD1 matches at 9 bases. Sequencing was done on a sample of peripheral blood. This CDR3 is CASSQRPGQGSEAFF. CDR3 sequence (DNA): TGCGCCAGCAGCCAACGCCCGGGACAGGGATCCGAAGCTTTCTTT.